The 14 T cell receptor beta chains below all came from one sample that was sequenced in a study of metastatic and nonmetastatic thyroid tumors. Every patient was untreated before thyroid surgery. MiXCR reprocessed the PCR reads for TCRdb. This table holds approximately 12,000 clones, under 35% found once. Sequenced material: tumor tissue. Every receptor here comes from a female donor with papillary thyroid cancer or a benign thyroid nodule (not recorded which). Some clones in this sample may be carry-over from other donors' samples.

The genes are TRBV2 and TRBJ2-7; a weak D match, TRBD1 (6 bases). Germline loops: CDR1 SNHLY, CDR2 FYNNEI. The CDR3 consists of 12 residues. With 5 bases removed from V and 6 bases from J, the gap between germline ends came to 11 bases. Here the CDR3 reads CASSQGTVEQYF. CDR3 bases: TGTGCCAGCAGTCAGGGGACGGTCGAGCAGTACTTC.

The chain joins TRBV4-2 to TRBJ2-1; 7 bases are shared with TRBD2. There are 16 residues in the CDR3. Trimming at V came to 0 bases and at J to 7 bases, leaving 9 bases not matched to a gene. The germline gives CDR1 LGHNA, CDR2 YNFKEQ. The CDR3 DNA is TGTGCCAGCAGCCAAGAGGCCGCGGGAGTAGGAAATGAGCAGTTCTTC. This gives the protein CASSQEAAGVGNEQFF.

The rearrangement uses TRBV30 and TRBJ2-7, with D perhaps given as TRBD1 or TRBD2 (5 bases each). The V end was cut by 1 base, the J end by 0 bases, with 10 bases between. The CDR3 has 14 residues. The V gene's germline CDR1 is GTSNPN and CDR2 SVGIG (reference sequence). The CDR3 loop is CAWSGDGSSYEQYF. The CDR3 coding sequence is TGTGCCTGGAGTGGGGACGGAAGCTCCTACGAGCAGTACTTC. Drawing the rest from reference TRBV30 and TRBJ2-7, the complete variable domain is SQTIHQWPATLVQPVGSPLSLECTVEGTSNPNLYWYRQAAGRGLQLLFYSVGIGQISSEVPQNLSASRPQDRQFILSSKKLLLSDSGFYLCAWSGDGSSYEQYFGPGTRLTVT.

This clone was counted ten times or more. The J gene is TRBJ1-1, the V gene TRBV19; D uncertain. The CDR3 is 14 amino acids. Per the germline V gene, CDR1 is LNHDA and CDR2 is SQIVND (reference sequence). V lost 5 bases to trimming and J lost 1 base, with 11 bases between them. The CDR3 region is CASSPKTRNTEAFF. DNA for the CDR3: TGTGCCAGTAGTCCCAAGACACGGAACACTGAAGCTTTCTTT. Together with reference TRBV19 and TRBJ1-1, the CDR3 gives the full variable domain: DGGITQSPKYLFRKEGQNVTLSCEQNLNHDAMYWYRQDPGQGLRLIYYSQIVNDFQKGDIAEGYSVSREKKESFPLTVTSAQKNPTAFYLCASSPKTRNTEAFFGQGTRLTVV.

The chain links TRBV19 to TRBJ1-2, with D perhaps TRBD1 (6 bases). The CDR3 is made up of 13 amino acids. V was pared by 9 bases and J by 3 bases, with 14 bases between. Germline V gives CDR1 LNHDA, CDR2 SQIVND (reference sequence). The CDR3 coding sequence is TGTGCCAGCAGTTCACAGGGTCACTATGGCTACACCTTC. This encodes CASSSQGHYGYTF.

This clone was recorded at least ten times. The rearrangement joins TRBV3-1 to TRBJ2-1, with unresolved D. CDR3 length: 15 amino acids. Trimming stripped 0 bases from V and 3 bases from J, with 9 bases between. Germline V lookup: CDR1 LGHDT, CDR2 YNNKEL (reference sequence). The CDR3 loop reads CASSQDYAFYNEQFF. The CDR3 coding sequence is TGTGCCAGCAGCCAAGACTACGCTTTCTACAATGAGCAGTTCTTC.

This chain uses TRBV4-3 with TRBJ2-2; 10 bases are shared with TRBD1. This CDR3 has 16 amino acids. Germline V CDR1 and CDR2: LGHNA, YSLEER. The V gene end was trimmed by 0 bases and the J gene end by 6 bases; junction bases not matched to a gene: 4. CDR3 amino acids: CASSQDWGQGPGELFF. DNA of the CDR3: TGCGCCAGCAGCCAAGATTGGGGACAGGGGCCCGGGGAGCTGTTTTTT.

The chain couples TRBV5-1 to TRBJ1-5, with 7 nucleotides matching TRBD1. J was trimmed by 6 bases and V by 0 bases; bases with no gene match: 6. The CDR3 has 15 amino acids. Germline V gene sequence: CDR1 SGHRS, CDR2 YFSETQ. The CDR3: CASSLEGADGQPQHF. CDR3 sequence (DNA): TGCGCCAGCAGCTTGGAGGGGGCCGACGGTCAGCCCCAGCATTTT.

This clone occurred a few times. The germline gene is not matched at one end of the junction; a read error may be the cause. Other nucleotide sequences from this sample produce the same CDR3. The chain links TRBV6-1 to TRBJ2-7, with D hard to call. Germline lookup yields CDR1 MNHNS and CDR2 SASEGT. CDR3 length: 14 amino acids. The CDR3 is CASTRATLSYEQYF. Here the CDR3 DNA reads TGTGCCAGCACCCGAGCTACACTCTCCTACGAACAGTACTTC.

This clone was recorded many times. CDR3 amino acids: CASSLTVWTEQFF. The CDR3 nucleotides read TGTGCCAGCAGCTTAACGGTCTGGACGGAGCAGTTCTTC. The chain uses TRBV7-3 and TRBJ2-1, with no clear D. This CDR3 comprises 13 residues. V dropped 0 bases and J dropped 10 bases, with 10 bases sitting between them. Germline lookup yields CDR1 SGHTA and CDR2 FQGTGA.

Within the sample, this clone is medium-sized. V and J are TRBV5-1 and TRBJ1-1, with D maybe TRBD1 (5 bases). Between the trimmed V and J ends, which lost 4 bases and 11 bases, there was a span of 21 bases. The CDR3 is 14 amino acids. Germline values: CDR1 SGHRS, CDR2 YFSETQ. Here the CDR3 DNA reads TGCGCCAGCAGCCACGTGGACAAATCTGGTTTGGCTTTCTTT. Its protein is CASSHVDKSGLAFF.

This clone was picked up a small number of times. The chain joins TRBV28 to TRBJ2-7; D is unresolved. Per the germline V gene, CDR1 is MDHEN and CDR2 is SYDVKM. The CDR3 is made up of 13 amino acids. V lost 7 bases to trimming and J lost 0 bases, with 10 bases between them. In DNA, the CDR3 is TGTGCCAGCACCTATGCTAGCTCCTACGAGCAGTACTTC. The encoded protein is CASTYASSYEQYF.

This clone was seen many times. This rearrangement joins TRBV18 to TRBJ1-4; D call uncertain. The CDR3 is 12 residues long. Looked up from germline, CDR1 is KGHSH and CDR2 is LQKENI. Trimming cost V 4 bases and J 7 bases, with 7 bases left between them. The CDR3 region has the DNA TGTGCCAGCTCACAGAACAGTGAAAAACTGTTTTTT. This gives the protein CASSQNSEKLFF.

The V gene is TRBV5-1, the J gene TRBJ2-1; TRBD2 aligns across 7 bases. CDR1 SGHRS and CDR2 YFSETQ come from the germline V gene. The CDR3 is 15 residues long. V shed 7 bases, J shed 6 bases, and the junction held 13 bases outside the gene matches. The CDR3 is CASVELAPKCNEQFF. CDR3 nucleotide sequence: TGCGCCAGCGTAGAACTAGCGCCAAAGTGCAATGAGCAGTTCTTC.